The next 10 T cell receptor beta chains were all read from a single sample in a study of cytomegalovirus exposure and HLA in healthy donors. Clones were sequenced by immunoSEQ multiplex PCR, and TCRdb holds only the in-frame ones, with some missing. Of over 110,000 clones listed, about 88% are singletons. The material sequenced was PBMCs. The receptors shown here come from a man aged 18-30 years in good health and CMV-seropositive.

V gene TRBV30 combines with J gene TRBJ2-1; D may be TRBD2 (5 bases). Germline V lookup: CDR1 GTSNPN, CDR2 SVGIG (reference sequence). The V end lost 5 bases, the J end lost 9 bases, and 11 bases lay between the germline ends. The CDR3 contains 11 residues. CDR3 DNA: TGTGCCTGGGGGAGACCGGGTGAGCAGTTCTTC. It encodes CAWGRPGEQFF.

The chain couples TRBV5-1 to TRBJ1-6; 8 bases line up with TRBD1. Germline V gene sequence: CDR1 SGHRS, CDR2 YFSETQ. Unmatched junction bases numbered 3, after V lost 0 bases and J lost 7 bases. CDR3 length: 15 residues. The CDR3 nucleotides read TGCGCCAGCAGCTTGGGACAGGGGCCAAATTCACCCCTCCACTTT. Its protein is CASSLGQGPNSPLHF.

This clone was detected once. The chain couples TRBV10-1 to TRBJ2-3; D remains ambiguous. CDR3 size: 13 residues. From germline, CDR1 is WNHNN and CDR2 SYGVQD (reference sequence). Trimming removed 0 bases at V and 5 bases at J, with 6 bases between. The CDR3 nucleotides read TGCGCCAGCAGTGAGTCTCGTCGAGATACGCAGTATTTT. Its protein is CASSESRRDTQYF.

This clone was observed a few times. The DNA for the CDR3 is TGCGCCAGCAGCCCTGGACAGTTTAACACTGAAGCTTTCTTT. Amino acid sequence: CASSPGQFNTEAFF. The V and J genes are TRBV5-1 and TRBJ1-1; D might be TRBD1 (6 bases). V was pared by 4 bases and J by 2 bases, with 12 bases between. Germline V gene lookup returns CDR1 SGHRS and CDR2 YFSETQ. There are 14 residues in the CDR3.

V and J are TRBV6-5 and TRBJ2-4; 9 bases map to TRBD2. Trimming cost V 0 bases and J 5 bases; bases outside gene matches: 5. Germline-derived CDR1 and CDR2 are MNHEY and SVGAGI. The CDR3 spans 16 residues. The CDR3 DNA is TGTGCCAGCAGTTACTCATGGCGGGAGGGACAAAACATTCAGTACTTC. Encoded protein: CASSYSWREGQNIQYF.

This chain connects TRBV29-1 to TRBJ2-3; possible D gene TRBD2, 5 bases. CDR3 length equals 14 residues. CDR1 and CDR2 (germline): SQVTM, ANQGSEA. V was pared by 8 bases and J by 2 bases, with 17 bases between. This chain's CDR3 is CSTQASKNTDTQYF. CDR3 in DNA: TGCAGCACCCAGGCTAGCAAGAACACAGATACGCAGTATTTT.

The V call is TRBV5-1, the J call TRBJ2-3, with 10 nucleotides matching TRBD2. V was pared by 1 base and J by 3 bases, with 2 bases of the junction left unmatched. The CDR3 is made up of 15 amino acids. Per germline, CDR1 SGHRS and CDR2 YFSETQ. The CDR3 region has the DNA TGCGCCAGCAGCTTGCCTAGCGGGAGTACAGATACGCAGTATTTT. Translating it yields CASSLPSGSTDTQYF.

CDR3 in DNA: TGCAGTGCCTTTCGGGAGACCCAGTACTTC. Translating gives CSAFRETQYF. V is TRBV20-1 and J is TRBJ2-5; unclear D gene. The CDR3 totals 10 residues. The V gene lost 6 bases and the J gene lost 5 bases, with 7 bases spanning the gap. Germline values: CDR1 DFQATT, CDR2 SNEGSKA (reference sequence).

With respect to this clone: The junction and the germline gene differ at one end; a read error may be behind it. Other DNA sequences in the same sample also yield this CDR3. The chain carries TRBV6-1 and TRBJ2-7; 9 nucleotides align to TRBD1. Germline CDR1 MNHNS, CDR2 SASEGT. The CDR3 is 15 amino acids. DNA of the CDR3: TGTGCCAGCAGTATCGGGACAGGGACTTCCTACGAGCAGTACTTT. It codes for CASSIGTGTSYEQYF.

This rearrangement joins TRBV7-2 to TRBJ2-7; 9 nucleotides match TRBD1. V shed 3 bases and J 2 bases; nucleotides not matched to a gene: 5. The CDR3 is made up of 15 amino acids. CDR1 is SGHTA and CDR2 is FQGNSA in the germline V gene. The DNA of the CDR3 is TGTGCCAGCAGCTTGTCCGGGGACAGGGCCTACGAGCAGTACTTC. It translates to CASSLSGDRAYEQYF.